This T cell receptor (beta chain) was identified during a study of post-analysis software for immune sequencing data (dated by TCRdb to 2013 to 2016). Regarding the complete study: Disease courses on record covered relapsing-remitting, secondary progressive and progressive-relapsing multiple sclerosis, though some patients had no subtype annotation. A subset of samples was prepared in parallel using single-end sample barcoding, then pooled and co-amplified after Illumina adapter ligation. The patient repertoires were compared against around 11 previously published healthy control repertoires obtained from donors aged 6 to 25 years.

The investigation overall reported the following: The control group was slightly older than the multiple sclerosis patient group. Compared with controls, multiple sclerosis patients had significantly lower normalized Chao1 diversity, a finding suggesting substantial peripheral T-cell clonal expansion. Four or five TRBV segments, including TRBV5-6, TRBV5-1 and TRBV20-1, were significantly more frequent in patients than controls. When samples were clustered directly using the F measure, samples prepared in the same batch co-clustered strongly, which prompted a batch-effect correction.

To demonstrate the VDJtools post-analysis software, TCR beta repertoires were profiled from the peripheral blood of 13 young patients with multiple sclerosis. Multiple sclerosis patients were children and adolescents aged roughly 6 to 17 years. The CDR3 starts with the cysteine, ends with the phenylalanine, and has 12 residues. Only the CDR3 DNA stays, 36 bases, in frame from base 1. The V and J ends are trimmed by 4 bases and 4 bases, leaving 10 bases between them. CDR1 and CDR2 were assigned from the germline V gene as SQVTM and ANQGSEA. Libraries were prepared through PCR. Data came from an Illumina HiSeq 2500. Unique molecular identifiers were incorporated into TCR beta cDNA libraries to reduce PCR and sequencing biases. Every 1 to 10 million input T cells yielded 500,000 or so cDNA molecules, meaning each molecule approximated one T cell. The patient libraries were prepared and sequenced with the same protocol used for the earlier healthy control dataset. Samples belonging to the same batch were prepared together, multiplexed and sequenced on a shared HiSeq lane. Turning to the authors' computational methods: MIGEC handled the raw barcoded reads, throwing out single-read molecular identifier groups before consensus assembly and CDR3 extraction. Clonotype tables were post-analysed with VDJtools, normalizing diversity by down-sampling all datasets to the smallest sample size. To correct batch-related cross-sample contamination, repertoire overlap clustering matched CDR3 amino acid sequences but not nucleotide sequences. Clones were called with MiXCR by TCRdb after fastp trimmed the public reads at Q25, and only in-frame beta chains were retained. Merged by CDR3 protein, the rows form single entries marked with the most common genes and DNA. In this record, the V and J calls reflect TCRdb's handling and not the investigators' own analysis. The sample contains roughly 870,000 distinct CDR3 sequences, approximately 57% of them found a single time. The ten largest clones take up over 4% of the sample.

This clonotype has just a few counts. This receptor's antigen is unknown. Base-call qualities are not available, and no considerably larger clone is one nucleotide away. Material: blood. In this chain, TRBV29-1 is recombined with TRBJ1-2; the D gene identity is not certain. The TCR sequence derives from a girl aged 5 to 17 with multiple sclerosis. The CDR3 amino acid sequence is: CSVGPEGYGYTF. The nucleotide sequence reads as follows: TGCAGCGTTGGGCCCGAGGGCTATGGCTACACCTTC.